This TCR beta chain was obtained from a study of cytomegalovirus exposure and HLA in healthy donors. The study's findings and limits: For most TCR beta V segments, an earlier analysis put the productive rate at about 90% or about 30% of the time.

There are 15 residues in the CDR3. Losses at the gene ends were 6 bases for V and 1 base for J; bases not matched to a gene: 8. Germline CDR1 and CDR2: SQVTM and ANQGSEA. Of note for this clone: Its antigen is not known.

In the PCR, 60 Vbeta and 13 Jbeta primers were used. Libraries were prepared by immunoSEQ multiplex PCR; TCRdb keeps only in-frame clonotypes and omits some of them. The sample's table shows 180,000 or so clones. The sample taken for sequencing was PBMCs. This sequence joins TRBV29-1 and TRBJ1-1, with 10 bases identical to TRBD1. The TCR comes from a boy aged 5-17 years in good health and CMV-seronegative. The CDR3, as DNA: TGCAGCGTCCCCGGGACAGGGGACCAGAACACTGAAGCTTTCTTT. Protein product: CSVPGTGDQNTEAFF.